Below, 27 T cell receptor beta chains from the same sample are listed, as sequenced in a study of shared clonotypes between healthy human individuals (dated by TCRdb to the early 2020s). Library preparation employed the immunoSEQ multiplex PCR assay. Sourced from immuneACCESS, this table was stored by TCRdb with only in-frame sequences that have V and J called. A share of the clones is absent; for the studies checked, an unresolved V gene accounts for under half, and the remainder has no known explanation. This sample is represented by 2 million to 2.5 million clones; approximately 95% of them were singletons. Of the sample, roughly 0.13% falls within the top ten clones. The sequencing input was naive CD4+ T cells sorted from blood. Reading the label with the study, this specimen's cell subset or site is: CD45RA+ positively selected. The receptor source for this set is a man aged 18-30 years in good health.

This sequence joins TRBV4-1 and TRBJ1-2, with D unresolved. V lost 1 base, J lost 7 bases, and 7 bases lay in between. The germline V gene encodes CDR1 MGHRA and CDR2 YSYEKL. There are 12 residues in the CDR3. This CDR3 reads CASSQVGRGYTF. The CDR3 nucleotides read TGCGCCAGCAGCCAAGTCGGCCGTGGCTACACCTTC.

J is TRBJ1-2 and V is TRBV11-2; TRBD1 is a possible D gene (6 bases). Germline-derived CDR1 and CDR2 are SGHAT and FQNNGV. The CDR3 has 13 residues. The germline V and J ends were trimmed by 4 bases and 9 bases, with 15 bases remaining between them. Here the CDR3 DNA reads TGTGCCAGCAGCTCGACAGGCTTTCGGAGCTACACCTTC. Amino acids: CASSSTGFRSYTF.

Only one count was recorded for this clone. The chain joins TRBV5-1 to TRBJ2-3; D not certain. This CDR3 has 14 residues. CDR1 SGHRS and CDR2 YFSETQ come from the germline V gene. V lost 2 bases and J lost 0, with 7 bases in between. CDR3 DNA: TGCGCCAGCAGCTTCGCAGGAAGCACAGATACGCAGTATTTT. Translating gives CASSFAGSTDTQYF.

CDR3: CASSLSPVRGNTIYF. In DNA form, the CDR3 reads TGTGCCAGCAGTTTATCCCCCGTCCGTGGAAACACCATATATTTT. This chain connects TRBV28 to TRBJ1-3; D ambiguous. The CDR3 spans 15 residues. V lost 1 base and J lost 3, with 10 bases in between. Germline V gives CDR1 MDHEN, CDR2 SYDVKM.

V and J are TRBV5-6 and TRBJ1-6; weak D call: TRBD1 (5 bases). Germline assignment: CDR1 SGHDT and CDR2 YYEEEE. V was trimmed by 1 base and J by 0 bases, leaving 14 bases between them. There are 18 residues in the CDR3. For the CDR3, the DNA is TGTGCCAGCAGCTTGAGAACAGGACGGAGCTCCTATAATTCACCCCTCCACTTT. It yields the protein CASSLRTGRSSYNSPLHF.

The chain recombines TRBV27 with TRBJ2-7; D might be TRBD1 or TRBD2, each matching 5 bases. The CDR3 is 16 amino acids. V shed 5 bases and J shed 6 bases, with 23 bases lying between them. Germline V gene data show CDR1 as MNHEY and CDR2 as SMNVEV (reference sequence). CDR3 residues: CASSPRPGPGLSEQYF. In DNA, the CDR3 is TGTGCCAGCAGTCCCCGGCCGGGACCCGGCTTAAGCGAGCAGTACTTC.

The CDR3: CASSLGRLAFKVETQYF. The CDR3 DNA follows: TGTGCCAGCAGCTTAGGGCGACTAGCATTTAAGGTAGAGACCCAGTACTTC. The J gene is TRBJ2-5, the V gene TRBV7-8; 7 bases map to TRBD2. This CDR3 is built from 17 residues. Trimming removed 1 base from V and 4 bases from J; junction bases left unmatched: 12. Germline V gene lookup returns CDR1 SGHVS and CDR2 FQNEAQ.

This clone was found once. V gene TRBV10-3 combines with J gene TRBJ1-6; D not certain. Trimming left V 3 bases short and J 3 bases short, with 15 bases between. There are 17 residues in the CDR3. The germline V gene has CDR1 ENHRY and CDR2 SYGVKD. This CDR3 reads CAISDLGPRIYNSPLHF. The CDR3 bases are TGTGCCATCAGTGATCTAGGCCCAAGGATCTATAATTCACCCCTCCACTTT.

The gene calls are TRBV13 and TRBJ2-3, with D tentatively TRBD2 (5 bases). The germline V gene encodes CDR1 PRHDT and CDR2 FYEKMQ (reference sequence). The CDR3 has 16 residues. V gave up 0 bases and J gave up 6 bases, with 16 bases separating them. The CDR3 coding sequence is TGTGCCAGCAGCTTAGGAGCTTTAGCGAAGAGTGATACGCAGTATTTT. This encodes CASSLGALAKSDTQYF.

The chain couples TRBV10-3 to TRBJ2-1, with a tentative D call TRBD2 (5 bases). Germline CDR1 is ENHRY and CDR2 is SYGVKD. The V end was cut by 5 bases, the J end by 10 bases, with 12 bases between. The CDR3 has 12 amino acids. CDR3 DNA sequence: TGTGCCATCAGTACGGACTCACGCGAGCAGTTCTTC. Translating gives CAISTDSREQFF.

The chain is built from TRBV6-5 and TRBJ2-1, with 13 bases aligning to TRBD2. Germline V lookup: CDR1 MNHEY, CDR2 SVGAGI. V trimming: 7 bases; J trimming: 10 bases; junction bases outside the gene matches: 7. This CDR3 has 14 amino acids. CDR3 loop: CASTWTSGSWEQFF. The CDR3 DNA follows: TGTGCCAGCACCTGGACTAGCGGGAGCTGGGAGCAGTTCTTC.

Worth noting for this clone: The sample carries other DNA sequences with the same CDR3. The rearrangement links TRBV6-1 to TRBJ2-2; no firm D call. CDR3 length equals 14 residues. V dropped 0 bases and J dropped 1 base, with 3 bases sitting between them. Germline V lookup: CDR1 MNHNS, CDR2 SASEGT. The CDR3 reads CASSEAGNTGELFF. The CDR3 DNA sequence: TGTGCCAGCAGTGAAGCAGGGAACACCGGGGAGCTGTTTTTT.

As regards this clone: A junction end diverges from the germline sequence, so it may reflect a read error. The chain combines TRBV5-1 with TRBJ2-7; D is unresolved. The V gene's germline CDR1 is SGHRS and CDR2 YFSETQ. CDR3 size: 15 residues. This chain's CDR3 is CASCFPGPRSYEQYF. The CDR3 nucleotides are TGCGCCAGCTGCTTCCCCGGGCCGAGGAGCTACGAGCAGTACTTC.

The chain carries TRBV9 and TRBJ2-1; TRBD2 is a possible D gene (7 bases). CDR1 and CDR2 from the germline V gene are SGDLS and YYNGEE. The CDR3 runs 14 residues. Deletions cut 7 bases from V and 4 bases from J, with 15 bases between. DNA for the CDR3: TGTGCCAGCCAACCGGGGGGCGCGTACAATGAGCAGTTCTTC. Its translation is CASQPGGAYNEQFF. The full variable domain, with the rest looked up from reference TRBV9 and TRBJ2-1, is DSGVTQTPKHLITATGQRVTLRCSPRSGDLSVYWYQQSLDQGLQFLIQYYNGEERAKGNILERFSAQQFPDLHSELNLSSLELGDSALYFCASQPGGAYNEQFFGPGTRLTVL.

The rearrangement joins TRBV6-5 to TRBJ1-1; 10 positions agree with TRBD1. This CDR3 has 13 amino acids. V lost 6 bases to trimming and J lost 6 bases; unmatched junction nucleotides: 4. CDR1 and CDR2 (germline): MNHEY, SVGAGI. Here the CDR3 DNA reads TGTGCCAGCAGCCGGGACAGGGGCTCTGAAGCTTTCTTT. Translation: CASSRDRGSEAFF.

This chain links TRBV27 with TRBJ2-7; no firm D call. CDR1 is MNHEY and CDR2 is SMNVEV in the germline V gene (reference sequence). The CDR3 totals 15 residues. V was cut by 3 bases and J by 6 bases, with 18 bases left in between. The CDR3 loop is CASSFKQPSLFEQYF. The CDR3 DNA follows: TGTGCCAGCAGTTTTAAACAGCCTTCCCTTTTCGAGCAGTACTTC.

In DNA form, the CDR3 reads TGTGCCAGCAATGTGGGGAACGAGCAGTACTTC. Its translation is CASNVGNEQYF. The chain links TRBV2 to TRBJ2-7, with unresolved D. Germline V gives CDR1 SNHLY, CDR2 FYNNEI. Trimming pared 7 bases from V and 5 bases from J, leaving 9 bases between. The CDR3 has 11 amino acids. Drawing the rest from reference TRBV2 and TRBJ2-7, the complete variable domain is EPEVTQTPSHQVTQMGQEVILRCVPISNHLYFYWYRQILGQKVEFLVSFYNNEISEKSEIFDDQFSVERPDGSNFTLKIRSTKLEDSAMYFCASNVGNEQYFGPGTRLTVT.

The chain has TRBV19 and TRBJ1-2, with D possibly TRBD1 on 5 matching bases. This CDR3 is 14 amino acids long. Trimming took off 7 bases at V and 3 bases at J, with 15 bases between the two ends. Per the germline V gene, CDR1 is LNHDA and CDR2 is SQIVND (reference sequence). The CDR3 DNA follows: TGTGCCAGTACCCCCGGGGGGTTTGACTATGGCTACACCTTC. Its protein product is CASTPGGFDYGYTF.

The J gene is TRBJ1-4, the V gene TRBV6-1; possible D gene TRBD1, 6 bases. The germline CDR1 and CDR2 sequences are MNHNS and SASEGT. The length of the CDR3 is 15 residues. Between the trimmed V and J ends, which lost 6 bases and 3 bases, there was a span of 14 bases. As DNA, the CDR3 is TGTGCCAGCAGGCCTAAACAGGGATCTAATGAAAAACTGTTTTTT. It translates to CASRPKQGSNEKLFF.

This chain uses TRBV5-6 with TRBJ2-2; D gene uncertain. This CDR3 spans 15 amino acids. Germline V gene data show CDR1 as SGHDT and CDR2 as YYEEEE. Trimming shortened V by 7 bases and J by 0 bases, and 13 bases separated the two germline ends. The DNA of the CDR3 is TGTGCCAGCCTTGGTACGGCAGCGAACACCGGGGAGCTGTTTTTT. This translates into CASLGTAANTGELFF.

The chain links TRBV5-4 to TRBJ2-2, with a possible D match to TRBD1 (6 bases). The CDR3 consists of 15 residues. CDR1 SGHNT and CDR2 YYREEE come from the germline V gene (reference sequence). Trimming stripped 5 bases from V and 2 bases from J, with 13 bases between. This chain's CDR3 is CASRQTGQNTGELFF. The DNA of the CDR3 is TGTGCCAGCAGACAAACGGGACAAAACACCGGGGAGCTGTTTTTT.

This chain links TRBV7-9 with TRBJ2-1, with 13 bases aligning to TRBD2. The CDR3 totals 17 residues. With V trimmed by 4 bases and J by 6 bases, 9 bases remained unmatched. The germline gives CDR1 SEHNR, CDR2 FQNEAQ (reference sequence). The CDR3 DNA is TGTGCCAGCAGCTCGGGGACTAGCGGGGTGATTGGCAATGAGCAGTTCTTC. Amino acid sequence: CASSSGTSGVIGNEQFF.

This chain uses TRBV29-1 with TRBJ1-5; TRBD1 agrees at 10 bases. V shed 7 bases, J shed 11 bases, and the junction held 8 bases outside the gene matches. The germline V gene has CDR1 SQVTM and CDR2 ANQGSEA. The CDR3 runs 12 residues. CDR3 nucleotide sequence: TGCAGCGGCCGGGACAGGGGAAGGGCCCAGCATTTT. Translating gives CSGRDRGRAQHF.

This sequence joins TRBV19 and TRBJ1-5; a weak D match, TRBD1 (5 bases). Germline V gene lookup returns CDR1 LNHDA and CDR2 SQIVND (reference sequence). This CDR3 comprises 12 residues. V lost 6 bases and J lost 4, with 7 bases in between. The CDR3 DNA sequence: TGTGCCAGTAGACAGGTAAATCAGCCCCAGCATTTT. Amino acids: CASRQVNQPQHF.

The rearrangement joins TRBV5-4 to TRBJ2-1, with 7 bases fitting TRBD1. The length of the CDR3 is 15 residues. J gave up 5 bases and V 5 bases, and 10 bases lay outside the gene matches. Germline CDR1 is SGHNT and CDR2 is YYREEE (reference sequence). This CDR3 is CASRSTGFGNNEQFF. CDR3 DNA: TGTGCCAGCAGGTCGACAGGGTTCGGAAACAATGAGCAGTTCTTC.

The rearrangement links TRBV27 to TRBJ1-1; TRBD1 matches at 11 bases. The CDR3 has 15 residues. Germline assignment: CDR1 MNHEY and CDR2 SMNVEV (reference sequence). The V and J ends lost 7 bases and 4 bases, in that order; junction bases with no gene match: 8. Written as DNA, the CDR3 is TGTGCCAGCAAGAAATTAGGGACAGGGGGCACTGAAGCTTTCTTT. Encoded protein: CASKKLGTGGTEAFF.

The chain joins TRBV6-6 to TRBJ2-6, with D unresolved. Per the germline V gene, CDR1 is MNHNY and CDR2 is SVGAGI (reference sequence). The length of the CDR3 is 14 residues. Trimming left V 10 bases short and J 0 bases short, with 10 bases between. The CDR3 spells CATAKGSGANVLTF. The DNA for the CDR3 is TGTGCCACCGCCAAGGGCTCTGGGGCCAACGTCCTGACTTTC.